The subject of this entry is one T cell receptor beta chain. CDR3 length: 15 amino acids. Germline values: CDR1 MNHEY, CDR2 SVGAGI. Germline trimming cut 0 bases from V and 8 bases from J; bases unmatched to any gene: 5. This entry belongs to a study of T cell changes during pregnancy in multiple sclerosis. Only in-frame clones appear in the TCRdb table, and some are missing; sequencing was by immunoSEQ multiplex PCR. Among over 70,000 clones listed, approximately 94% were seen once. The specimen was peripheral blood, collected in the third trimester of pregnancy. The gene calls are TRBV6-5 and TRBJ2-1, with 9 positions matching TRBD1. This TCR came from a female donor with multiple sclerosis, enrolled in a pregnancy study. CDR3 region: CASSYSTTGGDEQFF. DNA of the CDR3: TGTGCCAGCAGTTACTCGACTACAGGGGGCGATGAGCAGTTCTTC.